This T cell receptor beta chain is from a study of T cells after yellow fever vaccination. Via MiXCR, TCRdb re-called the 5' RACE reads, giving one row per CDR3 protein. The repertoire includes over 130,000 distinct CDR3 sequences, around 7.7% of them detected once, and under 0.95% sits in the top ten. This clonotype showed up many times. The CDR3 is 15 amino acids. CDR1 and CDR2 from the germline V gene are SGHRS and YFSETQ. The V gene lost 4 bases and the J gene lost 3 bases, with 13 bases spanning the gap. The genes are TRBV5-1 and TRBJ1-4; D ambiguous. The TCR was taken from a man aged 30 to 39 who received the YFV17D yellow fever vaccine. Sequenced material: CD4+ T cells sorted from PBMCs, taken 5 days after the yellow fever booster vaccination. The CDR3 region is CASSREGLSNEKLFF. The CDR3 DNA reads TGCGCCAGCAGCCGAGAAGGCTTATCTAATGAAAAACTGTTTTTT.